This T cell receptor (beta chain) was observed in a study of post-analysis software for immune sequencing data (dated by TCRdb to the mid-2010s). Regarding the study in general: Relapsing-remitting, secondary progressive and progressive-relapsing multiple sclerosis were recorded as disease courses, and subtype annotation was lacking for some patients. A subset of samples was prepared in parallel using single-end sample barcoding, then pooled and co-amplified after Illumina adapter ligation. Patient repertoires were compared against 11 to 12 previously published healthy control repertoires from donors aged 6 to 25 years.

V was cut back by 3 bases and J by 3 bases, leaving a gap of 13 bases between them. The germline V gene sets CDR1 to SGDLS and CDR2 to YYNGEE. Counted from cysteine to phenylalanine, this CDR3 has 14 amino acids. Solely the CDR3 DNA is kept, with 42 bases framed from the first base. TCR beta repertoires were profiled from peripheral blood of 10 to 15 young patients with multiple sclerosis to demonstrate the VDJtools post-analysis software. The multiple sclerosis patients were children and adolescents between roughly 6 and 17 years of age. Details on this clonotype: The antigen it binds to is not known. Base qualities are not provided; no much larger clone lies one nucleotide away.

The full study reports these points: Direct clustering with F measure revealed strong co-clustering of samples prepared in the same batch, which led to a batch-effect correction. The multiple sclerosis patient group was slightly younger than the control group. Normalized Chao1 diversity was significantly lower in multiple sclerosis patients than controls, suggesting substantial peripheral T-cell clonal expansion. Patients showed significantly higher frequencies than controls for a handful of TRBV segments, among them TRBV5-6, TRBV5-1 and TRBV20-1.

The library was made by PCR. This sample was sequenced with an Illumina HiSeq 2500. To reduce PCR and sequencing biases, unique molecular identifiers were built into the TCR beta cDNA libraries. Per 1 to 10 million input T cells, approximately 500,000 cDNA molecules were obtained, such that each molecule approximated one T cell. The patient libraries were prepared and sequenced using the same protocol as the earlier healthy control dataset. Within a given batch, samples were prepared together, multiplexed and sequenced on the same HiSeq lane. Concerning the study's data processing: Raw barcoded reads were processed with MIGEC, discarding single-read molecular identifier groups before consensus assembly and CDR3 extraction. VDJtools was used for post-analysis of the clonotype tables, and diversity was normalized by down-sampling every dataset to the size of the smallest sample. In repertoire overlap clustering, CDR3 amino acid sequences, but not nucleotide sequences, were matched to correct batch-related cross-sample contamination. Using fastp trimming at Q25 and MiXCR clonotype assembly, TCRdb reanalyzed the public sequencing data and kept in-frame beta chains. Identical CDR3 proteins give one entry, which carries the most common genes and DNA. It is TCRdb's table, rather than the study itself, that gives the V and J calls and clone size. For this sample the table gives 650,000 to 850,000 distinct CDR3 sequences, of which approximately 44% were detected only once. Of the sample, roughly 5% falls within the top ten clones.

The specimen sequenced was blood. The chain is assembled from TRBV9 and TRBJ2-7; perhaps TRBD2 is the D gene, with 5 bases matching. The TCR was taken from a girl between 5 and 17 years old with multiple sclerosis. The sequence in DNA is TGTGCCAGCAGCGCCGGGGAGAGATACTACGAGCAGTACTTC. This gives the protein CASSAGERYYEQYF.